This TCR beta chain was sequenced during a study of beta chain features in type 1 diabetes. On the study more broadly: When patients were set against healthy donors, age, gender and cell yields were similar.

Trimming removed 2 bases from V and 2 bases from J, with 12 bases in between. The CDR3 has 14 residues. Germline V lookup: CDR1 GTSNPN, CDR2 SVGIG (reference sequence). Regarding the study as a whole: Across all four CD4+ subsets, people with type 1 diabetes showed modestly shorter TCRB CDR3s. Patients and controls would share equally any PCR tilt toward shorter templates.

The isolated RNA, all of it, was reverse transcribed, so expressed TCRB transcripts were what got sequenced. Measured with immunoSEQ multiplex PCR; TCRdb has only the in-frame clones, and not every one. The sample has 150,000 to 200,000 clones, approximately 8.7% seen once. Details on this clone: Antigen: not known.

Sorted populations were all over 95% pure. Input material: central memory CD4+ T cells from blood. The genes are TRBV30 and TRBJ2-5, with D hard to call. The clonotype was recovered from a woman aged 30 to 39 with type 1 diabetes. The CDR3 coding sequence is TGTGCCTGGAGTAAGACTTACGGACAAGAGACCCAGTACTTC. Protein: CAWSKTYGQETQYF.